Presented here are 22 T cell receptor beta chains from one specimen sequenced in a study of blood T cell repertoires in COVID-19 (dated by TCRdb to 2019 to 2021). The receptor library was made with the immunoSEQ multiplex PCR assay. This is the immuneACCESS table as TCRdb keeps it, with only in-frame sequences that have V and J called. A part of the clones is gone; compared with another copy, unresolved V genes explain less than half, and the rest is unexplained. Present in this sample are about 55,000 clones, roughly 85% of which were seen just once. The ten largest account for approximately 6.3% of the sample. Sequenced: peripheral blood. Receptor source: a human donor in a cohort sampled during active or convalescent COVID-19.

The CDR3 reads CASSSTGKQYF. CDR3 coding DNA: TGTGCCAGCAGCTCCACAGGGAAGCAGTACTTC. V and J are TRBV7-8 and TRBJ2-7, with D possibly TRBD1 on 6 matching bases. The CDR3 is made up of 11 amino acids. Germline lookup yields CDR1 SGHVS and CDR2 FQNEAQ. Trimming removed 4 bases at V and 8 bases at J, with 9 bases between.

The genes are TRBV2 and TRBJ2-3; 8 bases line up with TRBD1. V trimming: 7 bases; J trimming: 1 base; junction bases outside the gene matches: 4. The CDR3 is 14 amino acids. Per the germline V gene, CDR1 is SNHLY and CDR2 is FYNNEI. This CDR3 reads CASTLTGGTDTQYF. DNA of the CDR3: TGTGCCAGCACCTTGACAGGGGGCACAGATACGCAGTATTTT. Full variable domain (missing parts from reference TRBV2 and TRBJ2-3): EPEVTQTPSHQVTQMGQEVILRCVPISNHLYFYWYRQILGQKVEFLVSFYNNEISEKSEIFDDQFSVERPDGSNFTLKIRSTKLEDSAMYFCASTLTGGTDTQYFGPGTRLTVL.

The V gene is TRBV19, the J gene TRBJ1-2; D uncertain. The CDR3 extends over 11 amino acids. V was clipped by 3 bases and J by 8 bases, with 7 bases between them. Per the germline V gene, CDR1 is LNHDA and CDR2 is SQIVND (reference sequence). This CDR3 is CASSMPGGYTF. The CDR3 DNA reads TGTGCCAGTAGTATGCCGGGAGGCTACACCTTC.

The chain recombines TRBV3-1 (or the pseudogene TRBV3-2) with TRBJ2-1; 7 bases line up with TRBD1. This CDR3 contains 15 residues. Unmatched junction bases numbered 7, after V lost 4 bases and J lost 4 bases. Germline loops: CDR1 LGHDT, CDR2 YNNKEL (reference sequence). The CDR3 is CASSLAGTAYNEQFF. The CDR3 DNA reads as TGTGCCAGCAGCCTCGCCGGGACAGCTTACAATGAGCAGTTCTTC.

The V call is TRBV5-6, the J call TRBJ2-5, with 11 bases that match TRBD2. Per the germline V gene, CDR1 is SGHDT and CDR2 is YYEEEE. The CDR3 runs 16 residues. V lost 4 bases, J lost 5 bases, and 10 bases stayed unmatched. The CDR3 is CASSAYSGGAGETQYF. DNA of the CDR3: TGTGCCAGCAGCGCTTATAGCGGGGGGGCCGGGGAGACCCAGTACTTC.

The CDR3 nucleotides are TGTGCCAGCAGTCGGACAGGGAACAATTCACCCCTCCACTTT. Amino acids: CASSRTGNNSPLHF. The gene calls are TRBV6-2 or TRBV6-3 and TRBJ1-6; 8 bases fit TRBD1. The CDR3 consists of 14 residues. Trimming took 5 bases from V and 7 from J; bases not matched to a gene: 4. The germline gives CDR1 MNHEY, CDR2 SVGEGT.

This chain joins TRBV11-2 and TRBJ1-2; D gene ambiguous. Germline V CDR1 and CDR2: SGHAT, FQNNGV. The CDR3 covers 12 residues. The germline V and J ends were trimmed by 1 base and 8 bases, with 8 bases remaining between them. CDR3 DNA: TGTGCCAGCAGCTTAGCCGAGGAGGGCTACACCTTC. It translates to CASSLAEEGYTF.

V and J are TRBV6-2 or TRBV6-3 and TRBJ2-7; 7 bases are shared with TRBD1. CDR1 and CDR2 (germline): MNHEY, SVGEGT. Trimming removed 5 bases from V and 3 bases from J; junction bases left unmatched: 4. CDR3 size: 13 residues. The CDR3 DNA sequence: TGTGCCAGCAGTCTGACAGGGAACTACGAGCAGTACTTC. Translation: CASSLTGNYEQYF.

The chain combines TRBV7-6 with TRBJ1-3; tentatively, D is TRBD1 (5 bases). The CDR3 contains 16 residues. V lost 3 bases to trimming and J lost 0 bases, with 12 bases between them. Germline V gene lookup returns CDR1 SGHVS and CDR2 FNYEAQ. CDR3 loop: CASSFSRTYSGNTIYF. CDR3 sequence (DNA): TGTGCCAGCAGCTTTTCCCGGACATACTCTGGAAACACCATATATTTT.

The chain has TRBV29-1 and TRBJ2-3, with D perhaps TRBD2 (5 bases). The CDR3 has 12 residues. Germline CDR1 and CDR2: SQVTM and ANQGSEA. V gave up 6 bases and J gave up 3 bases, with 10 bases separating them. CDR3 in DNA: TGCAGCGTGGGGAGCTTAACAGATACGCAGTATTTT. It is translated as CSVGSLTDTQYF.

This rearrangement joins TRBV7-2 to TRBJ2-5; TRBD2 matches at 8 bases. J gave up 2 bases and V 5 bases, and 10 bases lay outside the gene matches. The CDR3 spans 16 residues. Germline CDR1 SGHTA, CDR2 FQGNSA. CDR3 coding DNA: TGTGCCAGCAGCGAATCACTAGCGGCGCCACAAGAGACCCAGTACTTC. Protein: CASSESLAAPQETQYF.

The chain couples TRBV5-4 to TRBJ1-2, with 7 bases that match TRBD1. The CDR3 is 15 residues long. Per the germline V gene, CDR1 is SGHNT and CDR2 is YYREEE (reference sequence). V lost 4 bases to trimming and J lost 4 bases; unmatched junction nucleotides: 10. DNA of the CDR3: TGTGCCAGCAGCGGAGGGACAGCTTGGCCCTATGGCTACACCTTC. Amino acid sequence: CASSGGTAWPYGYTF.

V and J are TRBV9 and TRBJ2-7; 7 nucleotides align to TRBD2. Per germline, CDR1 SGDLS and CDR2 YYNGEE. Losses at the gene ends were 3 bases for V and 6 bases for J; bases not matched to a gene: 0. CDR3 length equals 11 residues. The CDR3 reads CASSGGGEQYF. The CDR3 nucleotides are TGTGCCAGCAGCGGCGGGGGCGAGCAGTACTTC.

J is TRBJ1-2 and V is TRBV6-5; maybe TRBD1 (6 bases). The germline gives CDR1 MNHEY, CDR2 SVGAGI. Trimming removed 0 bases from V and 2 bases from J, with 10 bases in between. The CDR3 is made up of 15 amino acids. This CDR3 reads CASSYSAQGNYGYTF. CDR3 nucleotide sequence: TGTGCCAGCAGTTACTCGGCTCAGGGGAACTATGGCTACACCTTC.

The chain is built from TRBV7-2 and TRBJ1-1; D is possibly TRBD1 (6 bases). The CDR3 has 14 residues. V was clipped by 0 bases and J by 1 base, with 6 bases between them. Per germline, CDR1 SGHTA and CDR2 FQGNSA. The CDR3 DNA reads TGTGCCAGCAGCTTAGCGACAGGGAACACTGAAGCTTTCTTT. Protein product: CASSLATGNTEAFF.

The CDR3 loop is CASSVVTGVGGELFF. In DNA, the CDR3 is TGTGCCAGCAGCGTAGTAACAGGGGTTGGCGGGGAGCTGTTTTTT. The V and J genes are TRBV9 and TRBJ2-2, with TRBD1 matching over 7 bases. Looked up from germline, CDR1 is SGDLS and CDR2 is YYNGEE. The trim removed 0 bases at V and 7 bases at J, leaving 6 bases unmatched. The CDR3 sequence is 15 residues long.

The chain has TRBV4-1 and TRBJ2-2, with D perhaps TRBD1 (5 bases). The CDR3 covers 17 residues. Germline V lookup: CDR1 MGHRA, CDR2 YSYEKL. Between the trimmed V and J ends, which lost 0 bases and 1 base, there was a span of 12 bases. Here the CDR3 reads CASSQDSPGWNTGELFF. The DNA of the CDR3 is TGCGCCAGCAGCCAAGATTCCCCAGGGTGGAACACCGGGGAGCTGTTTTTT.

The J gene is TRBJ2-1, the V gene TRBV18; the match to TRBD2 covers 10 bases. V dropped 2 bases and J dropped 9; count of bases not matched to a gene: 1. The CDR3 runs 13 residues. In germline, CDR1 is KGHSH, CDR2 LQKENI. CDR3: CASSPSSGSEQFF. CDR3 sequence (DNA): TGTGCCAGCTCACCATCTAGCGGGAGTGAGCAGTTCTTC.

This clone was detected only a few times. This chain connects TRBV7-2 to TRBJ1-1; D gene ambiguous. The germline V gene encodes CDR1 SGHTA and CDR2 FQGNSA. V dropped 5 bases and J dropped 1 base, with 11 bases sitting between them. This CDR3 has 14 amino acids. CDR3 protein: CASSPTRGNTEAFF. The CDR3 DNA is TGTGCCAGCAGCCCTACACGGGGGAACACTGAAGCTTTCTTT.

The genes are TRBV7-9 and TRBJ2-1; 9 positions agree with TRBD2. Trimming removed 1 base from V and 0 bases from J; junction bases left unmatched: 10. The CDR3 covers 19 residues. Germline assignment: CDR1 SEHNR and CDR2 FQNEAQ (reference sequence). DNA of the CDR3: TGTGCCAGCAGCTTAGGTGTGCGGGGGGGTCCCCTCTCCTACAATGAGCAGTTCTTC. Translating gives CASSLGVRGGPLSYNEQFF.

As DNA, the CDR3 is TGTGCCAGCAGTTCGGGACAGGTCACCGGGGAGCTGTTTTTT. It yields the protein CASSSGQVTGELFF. The rearrangement uses TRBV5-4 and TRBJ2-2, with 8 positions matching TRBD1. V was pared by 5 bases and J by 4 bases, with 4 bases of the junction left unmatched. Germline V lookup: CDR1 SGHNT, CDR2 YYREEE (reference sequence). The CDR3 spans 14 residues.

The J gene is TRBJ2-2, the V gene TRBV11-2; possibly TRBD2 for D (6 bases). This CDR3 is 15 amino acids long. Germline V gene sequence: CDR1 SGHAT, CDR2 FQNNGV. The V and J ends lost 4 bases and 7 bases respectively, with 16 bases between them. CDR3 residues: CASSWETGESGELFF. The CDR3 DNA is TGTGCCAGCAGCTGGGAGACGGGGGAAAGCGGGGAGCTGTTTTTT.